The 18 T cell receptor beta chains listed next were all sequenced from one sample in a study of cytomegalovirus exposure and HLA in healthy donors. Assay: immunoSEQ multiplex PCR; the TCRdb copy retains only in-frame clones and omits some. The sample comprises approximately 140,000 clones, about 90% of which are singletons, and around 8% rests with the top ten. The sample taken for sequencing was PBMCs. The receptors stem from a woman aged 18-29 years in good health and CMV-seropositive.

This clone showed up just a few times. The chain links TRBV2 to TRBJ2-7; D call uncertain. The CDR3 totals 10 residues. V was shortened by 5 bases and J by 5 bases, with 4 bases between the two germline ends. CDR1 and CDR2 (germline): SNHLY, FYNNEI. Here the CDR3 reads CASSINEQYF. CDR3 in DNA: TGTGCCAGCAGTATCAACGAGCAGTACTTC.

The CDR3 sequence: CAISPTSGGTDTQYF. CDR3 sequence (DNA): TGTGCCATCAGTCCCACTAGCGGGGGCACAGATACGCAGTATTTT. The V and J genes are TRBV10-3 and TRBJ2-3; the match to TRBD2 covers 10 bases. This CDR3 spans 15 amino acids. The germline gives CDR1 ENHRY, CDR2 SYGVKD. The junction had 3 bases not matched to a gene; V was cut back by 5 bases and J by 1 base.

This chain links TRBV5-6 with TRBJ1-4; 8 bases line up with TRBD1. Germline V gene lookup returns CDR1 SGHDT and CDR2 YYEEEE. Trimming cost V 4 bases and J 8 bases; bases outside gene matches: 7. This CDR3 region has 14 residues. CDR3 protein: CASSPRTGYEKLFF. Written as DNA, the CDR3 is TGTGCCAGCAGCCCAAGGACAGGGTACGAAAAACTGTTTTTT.

The V gene is TRBV2, the J gene TRBJ1-5, with D possibly TRBD1 on 5 matching bases. V shed 1 base and J shed 6 bases, with 13 bases lying between them. CDR1 and CDR2 (germline): SNHLY, FYNNEI. The CDR3 sequence is 15 residues long. CDR3 DNA sequence: TGTGCCAGCAGTGAAGAATGGGGGGGAGGTCAGCCCCAGCATTTT. Residues: CASSEEWGGGQPQHF.

This clone occurred once. The J gene is TRBJ2-2, the V gene TRBV7-9; the match to TRBD2 covers 8 bases. CDR1 and CDR2 (germline): SEHNR, FQNEAQ (reference sequence). CDR3 length: 17 residues. With V trimmed by 1 base and J by 6 bases, 10 bases remained unmatched. In nucleotides, the CDR3 is TGTGCCAGCAGCTTAGGTCGAGCGGGAGAGTACGCCGGGGAGCTGTTTTTT. It specifies CASSLGRAGEYAGELFF. The full variable domain, rest sourced from reference TRBV7-9 and TRBJ2-2, is DTGVSQNPRHKITKRGQNVTFRCDPISEHNRLYWYRQTLGQGPEFLTYFQNEAQLEKSRLLSDRFSAERPKGSFSTLEIQRTEQGDSAMYLCASSLGRAGEYAGELFFGEGSRLTVL.

The rearrangement uses TRBV9 and TRBJ2-2, with unresolved D. V lost 6 bases and J lost 4, with 10 bases in between. There are 13 residues in the CDR3. Germline V gene lookup returns CDR1 SGDLS and CDR2 YYNGEE. Here the CDR3 DNA reads TGTGCCAGCACCATCAGGTCCACCGGGGAGCTGTTTTTT. It translates to CASTIRSTGELFF.

The chain recombines TRBV28 with TRBJ1-2; D is perhaps TRBD1 (6 bases). This CDR3 region has 12 residues. From germline, CDR1 is MDHEN and CDR2 SYDVKM. Trimming removed 4 bases at V and 4 bases at J, with 7 bases between. CDR3 loop: CASSSDSYGYTF. The CDR3 DNA follows: TGTGCCAGCAGTTCGGACAGCTATGGCTACACCTTC.

This chain uses TRBV7-2 with TRBJ1-5; 7 bases match TRBD1. The germline CDR1 and CDR2 sequences are SGHTA and FQGNSA. Germline trimming cut 3 bases from V and 2 bases from J; bases unmatched to any gene: 1. This CDR3 has 14 residues. The CDR3 is CASSFTGGNQPQHF. The CDR3 bases are TGTGCCAGCAGCTTTACAGGGGGCAATCAGCCCCAGCATTTT.

The chain carries TRBV2 and TRBJ1-2, with D uncertain. This CDR3 has 13 residues. V was cut by 4 bases and J by 2 bases, with 8 bases left in between. CDR1 is SNHLY and CDR2 is FYNNEI in the germline V gene. The CDR3 sequence: CASSVSENYGYTF. CDR3 bases: TGTGCCAGCAGTGTATCAGAAAACTATGGCTACACCTTC.

This rearrangement joins TRBV6-5 to TRBJ1-2, with 8 bases that match TRBD1. J was trimmed by 8 bases and V by 5 bases; bases with no gene match: 7. Germline CDR1 is MNHEY and CDR2 is SVGAGI. This CDR3 has 13 amino acids. CDR3 amino acids: CASSNRQGYGYTF. The CDR3 nucleotides read TGTGCCAGCAGTAACCGACAGGGGTACGGCTACACCTTC.

This clone was recorded only once. The chain employs TRBV30 and TRBJ1-2, with TRBD1 matching over 7 bases. Germline V gene data show CDR1 as GTSNPN and CDR2 as SVGIG (reference sequence). The CDR3 extends over 16 amino acids. DNA for the CDR3: TGTGTGCTAAGACCCCTCCAGGGGGTGCTGGGGTATGGCTACACCTTC. This gives the protein CVLRPLQGVLGYGYTF.

The chain links TRBV7-9 to TRBJ1-2; 7 bases align to TRBD1. The CDR3 is 13 residues long. CDR1 and CDR2 from the germline V gene are SEHNR and FQNEAQ (reference sequence). V shed 5 bases and J 4 bases; nucleotides not matched to a gene: 4. CDR3: CASSPDRSYGYTF. DNA of the CDR3: TGTGCCAGCAGCCCGGACAGGAGCTATGGCTACACCTTC.

The chain couples TRBV9 to TRBJ2-5, with D possibly TRBD1 on 6 matching bases. V lost 0 bases and J 0 bases, leaving 12 bases between the germline ends. CDR3 length: 16 amino acids. Germline loops: CDR1 SGDLS, CDR2 YYNGEE. In DNA form, the CDR3 reads TGTGCCAGCAGCGTAGGTAACAGGGCGTACCAAGAGACCCAGTACTTC. This gives the protein CASSVGNRAYQETQYF. The whole variable domain, remainder taken from reference TRBV9 and TRBJ2-5, is DSGVTQTPKHLITATGQRVTLRCSPRSGDLSVYWYQQSLDQGLQFLIQYYNGEERAKGNILERFSAQQFPDLHSELNLSSLELGDSALYFCASSVGNRAYQETQYFGPGTRLLVL.

The V and J genes are TRBV19 and TRBJ1-2, with D unresolved. CDR1 and CDR2 (germline): LNHDA, SQIVND (reference sequence). V was pared by 6 bases and J by 2 bases, with 7 bases between. This CDR3 region has 12 residues. Here the CDR3 DNA reads TGTGCCAGTAGAGACGGGAACTATGGCTACACCTTC. It yields the protein CASRDGNYGYTF.

The CDR3 sequence is CASSQHRDSYGYTF. As DNA, the CDR3 is TGTGCCAGCAGCCAACACCGGGACAGCTATGGCTACACCTTC. The chain is built from TRBV14 and TRBJ1-2, with 7 bases aligning to TRBD1. CDR1 is SGHDN, CDR2 FVKESK, per germline. The CDR3 contains 14 residues. V trimming: 2 bases; J trimming: 4 bases; junction bases outside the gene matches: 4.

V gene TRBV6-6 combines with J gene TRBJ1-1, with 9 bases fitting TRBD1. Germline V lookup: CDR1 MNHNY, CDR2 SVGAGI (reference sequence). This CDR3 has 16 amino acids. With 6 bases clipped from V and 7 bases from J, the junction kept 15 bases outside the gene matches. Here the CDR3 DNA reads TGTGCCAGCAGAACTAAACCCGGACAGGGGCCCGATGAAGCTTTCTTT. Its protein product is CASRTKPGQGPDEAFF.

J is TRBJ2-7 and V is TRBV7-3; no reliable D call. This CDR3 contains 13 residues. Trimming took 3 bases from V and 3 from J, leaving 9 bases between them. The germline V gene has CDR1 SGHTA and CDR2 FQGTGA. Written as DNA, the CDR3 is TGTGCCAGCAGCTTGATTGGCGGCTACGAGCAGTACTTC. Its protein is CASSLIGGYEQYF. Full variable domain (remainder filled in from reference TRBV7-3 and TRBJ2-7): GAGVSQTPSNKVTEKGKYVELRCDPISGHTALYWYRQSLGQGPEFLIYFQGTGAADDSGLPNDRFFAVRPEGSVSTLKIQRTERGDSAVYLCASSLIGGYEQYFGPGTRLTVT.

The chain uses TRBV25-1 and TRBJ2-7, with 14 bases that match TRBD2. Losses at the gene ends were 4 bases for V and 4 bases for J; bases not matched to a gene: 6. The CDR3 is made up of 16 amino acids. Germline-derived CDR1 and CDR2 are MGHDK and SYGVNS. The CDR3 sequence: CASSAGTSGSRYEQYF. The CDR3 DNA reads TGTGCCAGCAGTGCTGGGACTAGCGGGAGTAGGTACGAGCAGTACTTC.